This T cell receptor beta chain originates from a study of monozygotic twins with inflammatory bowel disease. The study, taken as a whole, reports: Resolution of different T cell subtypes was not achieved. With others, IBD patients shared fewer clonotypes than healthy twins did, especially with disease activity.

With respect to this clonotype: No antigen is known for it.

This CDR3 comprises 15 residues. Per germline, CDR1 SGHRS and CDR2 YFSETQ. Each donor supplied about 2.5 ml of blood. TCRalpha and TCRbeta cDNA underwent two nested PCRs of about 17 and 10 cycles. TCRdb re-called the 5' RACE reads and catalogs CDR3 proteins one per entry, DNA excluded. This sample's table has over 200,000 distinct CDR3 sequences. The material sequenced was blood. The chain uses TRBV5-1 and TRBJ2-7; TCRdb designates TRBD1, a call that cannot be tested without DNA. This TCR derives from a human donor with ulcerative colitis or Crohn's disease, or a healthy co-twin of an affected twin (not recorded which). The CDR3 sequence: CASSSGQGNLGEQYF.